The 3 T cell receptor beta chains given below trace back to one sample, sequenced in a study of T cell repertoires in cytomegalovirus infection. TCRdb redid the calling of the reads with MiXCR, one entry per CDR3 protein. The sample carries hundreds of thousands of distinct CDR3 sequences, under 20% recorded once. The sample was PBMCs. These receptors came from a human donor in good health (CMV status not recorded). Some clones in this sample may be carry-over from other donors' samples.

The table lists this clonotype with a few counts. V gene TRBV5-1 combines with J gene TRBJ2-7, with D tentatively TRBD2 (5 bases). The V and J ends lost 4 bases and 4 bases respectively, with 9 bases between them. Germline V gene sequence: CDR1 SGHRS, CDR2 YFSETQ. The CDR3 has 12 residues. Here the CDR3 reads CASSEGAYEQYF. DNA for the CDR3: TGCGCCAGCAGCGAGGGCGCGTACGAGCAGTACTTC.

This chain connects TRBV5-3 to TRBJ2-3; the match to TRBD1 covers 10 bases. TRBV5-3 is an ORF for which the function is uncertain. This CDR3 has 17 amino acids. The V and J ends lost 1 base and 3 bases, in that order; junction bases with no gene match: 8. CDR3 DNA sequence: TGTGCCAGAAGCTTGTTAGGGGACAGGGGTTCGACAGATACGCAGTATTTT. Its translation: CARSLLGDRGSTDTQYF.

This clonotype has a handful of counts. The J gene is TRBJ2-1, the V gene TRBV20-1; 14 positions agree with TRBD2. J was trimmed by 2 bases and V by 0 bases; bases with no gene match: 3. Germline CDR1 DFQATT, CDR2 SNEGSKA (reference sequence). The CDR3 length is 17 residues. CDR3 nucleotide sequence: TGCAGTGCTAGAGATCAGACTAGCGGGGGGGCCTACAATGAGCAGTTCTTC. Its protein product is CSARDQTSGGAYNEQFF.